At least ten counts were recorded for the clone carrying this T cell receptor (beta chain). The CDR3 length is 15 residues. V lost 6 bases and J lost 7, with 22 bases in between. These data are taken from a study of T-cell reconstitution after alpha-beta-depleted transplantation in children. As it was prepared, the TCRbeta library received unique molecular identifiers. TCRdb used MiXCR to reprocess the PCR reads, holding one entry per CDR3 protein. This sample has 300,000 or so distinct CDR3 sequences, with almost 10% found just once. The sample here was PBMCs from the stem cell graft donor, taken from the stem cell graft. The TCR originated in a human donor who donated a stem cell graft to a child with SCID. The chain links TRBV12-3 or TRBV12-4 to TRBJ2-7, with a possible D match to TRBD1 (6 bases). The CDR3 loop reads CASSLLTGPRGEQYF. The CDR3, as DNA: TGTGCCAGCAGCTTGCTGACAGGTCCGAGAGGAGAGCAGTACTTC.